This entry describes one TCR beta chain. Its specificity is unknown. Repertoires were generated with immunoSEQ multiplex PCR, while TCRdb's copy carries only in-frame clones and drops some. The table has about 24,000 clones, over 70% seen once; the top ten hold roughly 18%. The data derive from a study of CD4 T cells in relation to SARS-CoV-2 and coronaviruses. As for the study in general: PBMCs were cultured with antigen for roughly 9 days before TCR beta sequencing. The HLA restriction of the shared crossreactive spike epitopes was mapped.

Germline V gene sequence: CDR1 SGHRS, CDR2 YFSETQ. V gave up 0 bases and J gave up 5 bases, with 20 bases separating them. The CDR3 is 17 residues long. CD4+ T cells from unexposed donors were obtained before the COVID-19 pandemic (2011-2018). CD4+ T cells were isolated from the cells after about ten days of culture. Unexposed-donor CD4+ T cells were probed with SARS-CoV-2 S/N and four cold-coronavirus spikes, cells permitting. The chain couples TRBV5-1 to TRBJ1-2, with D possibly TRBD1 on 5 matching bases. The receptor was isolated from a human donor in good health. The sample consisted of CD4+ T cells from PBMCs, cultured in vitro. This CDR3 is CASSLAPDTKRGYGYTF. CDR3 nucleotides: TGCGCCAGCAGCTTGGCCCCGGACACTAAACGTGGTTATGGCTACACCTTC.